One and the same sample provided the 29 T cell receptor beta chains below, sequenced in a study of cytomegalovirus exposure and HLA in healthy donors. Sequenced by immunoSEQ multiplex PCR; TCRdb stores in-frame clones only, minus some. Of under 250,000 clones in the sample, 75% to 95% were seen once. Sequencing input: PBMCs. These receptors were collected from a young woman in good health and CMV-seronegative.

The chain is built from TRBV30 and TRBJ2-1; TRBD2 aligns across 8 bases. V lost 3 bases to trimming and J lost 4 bases; unmatched junction nucleotides: 11. The germline gives CDR1 GTSNPN, CDR2 SVGIG (reference sequence). This CDR3 spans 16 amino acids. Written as DNA, the CDR3 is TGTGCCTGGAGCCGACACCGGGGGGGGCAATACAATGAGCAGTTCTTC. Its protein is CAWSRHRGGQYNEQFF.

This rearrangement joins TRBV5-6 to TRBJ1-2, with TRBD1 matching over 7 bases. This CDR3 has 13 amino acids. Per germline, CDR1 SGHDT and CDR2 YYEEEE. The ends lost 4 bases at V and 2 bases at J; junction bases unmatched: 2. The CDR3 region is CASSMGQNYGYTF. CDR3 nucleotide sequence: TGTGCCAGCAGCATGGGACAGAACTATGGCTACACCTTC.

V and J are TRBV27 and TRBJ2-7; a possible D gene is TRBD2 (6 bases). CDR1 and CDR2 from the germline V gene are MNHEY and SMNVEV (reference sequence). CDR3 length: 23 amino acids. The V end lost 3 bases, the J end lost 3 bases, and 39 bases lay between the germline ends. The DNA of the CDR3 is TGTGCCAGCAGTTTTGAGAATCCAGGGAGGAGTTCAGTCGTGGGACGGCTCTACTACGAGCAGTACTTC. It specifies CASSFENPGRSSVVGRLYYEQYF.

The chain combines TRBV6-6 with TRBJ1-2; TRBD1 matches 7 bases. The V and J ends lost 6 bases and 3 bases, in that order; junction bases with no gene match: 10. Germline lookup yields CDR1 MNHNY and CDR2 SVGAGI (reference sequence). The CDR3 length is 15 residues. CDR3 DNA sequence: TGTGCCAGCAGGAAAACCGGGACAGCTCACTATGGCTACACCTTC. Amino acids: CASRKTGTAHYGYTF.

The V and J genes are TRBV5-1 and TRBJ2-1; 10 nucleotides line up with TRBD2. V dropped 2 bases and J dropped 5; count of bases not matched to a gene: 4. Germline-derived CDR1 and CDR2 are SGHRS and YFSETQ. The CDR3 spans 15 residues. CDR3 residues: CASSFTSGVNNEQFF. In nucleotides, the CDR3 is TGCGCCAGCAGCTTTACTAGCGGGGTTAACAATGAGCAGTTCTTC.

The V gene is TRBV7-3, the J gene TRBJ2-7; D is perhaps TRBD1 (7 bases). The germline V gene has CDR1 SGHTA and CDR2 FQGTGA. The V and J ends lost 5 bases and 5 bases respectively, with 10 bases between them. This CDR3 is built from 12 residues. Written as DNA, the CDR3 is TGTGCCAGCAGCCCAGGGGGGCACGAGCAGTACTTC. Its translation is CASSPGGHEQYF. Full variable domain (outside the CDR3, taken from reference TRBV7-3 and TRBJ2-7): GAGVSQTPSNKVTEKGKYVELRCDPISGHTALYWYRQSLGQGPEFLIYFQGTGAADDSGLPNDRFFAVRPEGSVSTLKIQRTERGDSAVYLCASSPGGHEQYFGPGTRLTVT.

The chain's CDR3 is CASSYSLDADTQYF. Written as DNA, the CDR3 is TGTGCCAGCTCATACAGTCTGGATGCAGATACGCAGTATTTT. This rearrangement joins TRBV18 to TRBJ2-3; D call uncertain. Germline V gives CDR1 KGHSH, CDR2 LQKENI. The CDR3 spans 14 residues. The V end was cut by 5 bases, the J end by 4 bases, with 13 bases between.

The rearrangement joins TRBV30 to TRBJ1-2; possibly TRBD1 for D (5 bases). Trimming removed 1 base from V and 1 base from J, with 7 bases in between. Germline V gene data show CDR1 as GTSNPN and CDR2 as SVGIG (reference sequence). This CDR3 has 13 amino acids. The CDR3 loop reads CAWSAGLNYGYTF. The CDR3 DNA is TGTGCCTGGAGTGCGGGACTTAACTATGGCTACACCTTC.

V gene TRBV19 combines with J gene TRBJ1-5, with TRBD1 identical over 8 bases. The ends lost 3 bases at V and 5 bases at J; junction bases unmatched: 6. From germline, CDR1 is LNHDA and CDR2 SQIVND (reference sequence). This CDR3 is built from 15 residues. The CDR3 DNA follows: TGTGCCAGTAGTATGAGGGCAGGGGGCGATCAGCCCCAGCATTTT. Its protein product is CASSMRAGGDQPQHF.

V and J are TRBV9 and TRBJ1-5; D unresolved. The CDR3 runs 15 residues. V was shortened by 3 bases and J by 2 bases, with 12 bases between the two germline ends. The germline gives CDR1 SGDLS, CDR2 YYNGEE. In DNA, the CDR3 is TGTGCCAGCAGCGCGTCGGGAGCAGGCAATCAGCCCCAGCATTTT. It specifies CASSASGAGNQPQHF.

The rearrangement links TRBV6-5 to TRBJ2-7; D uncertain. Trimming removed 5 bases from V and 5 bases from J, with 16 bases in between. CDR3 length equals 14 residues. The germline V gene encodes CDR1 MNHEY and CDR2 SVGAGI. DNA for the CDR3: TGTGCCAGCAGTGACCCAACGAGGCGAAACGAGCAGTACTTC. This sequence encodes CASSDPTRRNEQYF.

The chain combines TRBV7-9 with TRBJ2-7; D unclear. Germline lookup yields CDR1 SEHNR and CDR2 FQNEAQ (reference sequence). The CDR3 runs to 14 residues. V lost 1 base to trimming and J lost 2 bases, with 9 bases between them. The CDR3 nucleotides read TGTGCCAGCAGCTTAGTGAGGTCCCCCTACGAGCAGTACTTC. Its translation is CASSLVRSPYEQYF.

The chain joins TRBV29-1 to TRBJ1-4; TRBD1 matches at 7 bases. CDR3 length: 15 amino acids. V lost 5 bases and J lost 8; bases outside the gene matches: 14. In germline, CDR1 is SQVTM, CDR2 ANQGSEA. The CDR3 region has the DNA TGCAGCGTTACCCCTGTACAGGGGTTTGAGGAAAAACTGTTTTTT. This translates into CSVTPVQGFEEKLFF. Variable domain in full (rest from reference TRBV29-1 and TRBJ1-4): SAVISQKPSRDICQRGTSLTIQCQVDSQVTMMFWYRQQPGQSLTLIATANQGSEATYESGFVIDKFPISRPNLTFSTLTVSNMSPEDSSIYLCSVTPVQGFEEKLFFGSGTQLSVL.

The chain is built from TRBV11-2 and TRBJ2-3; the match to TRBD2 covers 8 bases. J lost 2 bases, V lost 5 bases, and 6 bases had no gene match. The CDR3 extends over 15 amino acids. From germline, CDR1 is SGHAT and CDR2 FQNNGV. CDR3 sequence reads: CASSLTSGPTDTQYF. The CDR3 DNA sequence: TGTGCCAGCAGCCTCACTAGCGGACCCACAGATACGCAGTATTTT.

This chain links TRBV30 with TRBJ2-7, with 10 bases identical to TRBD2. CDR3 length equals 15 residues. With 5 bases clipped from V and 3 bases from J, the junction kept 10 bases outside the gene matches. The germline CDR1 and CDR2 sequences are GTSNPN and SVGIG (reference sequence). The CDR3 DNA reads TGTGCCTGGGAAGCGGGAGGGTCACTTTTCTACGAGCAGTACTTC. It translates to CAWEAGGSLFYEQYF.

The chain is built from TRBV19 and TRBJ1-4, with 10 nucleotides matching TRBD1. The CDR3 sequence is 14 residues long. V trimming: 7 bases; J trimming: 8 bases; junction bases outside the gene matches: 7. CDR1 LNHDA and CDR2 SQIVND come from the germline V gene (reference sequence). CDR3 amino acids: CASTSDRGDEKLFF. CDR3 bases: TGTGCCAGTACCTCGGACAGGGGGGACGAAAAACTGTTTTTT.

The gene calls are TRBV6-1 and TRBJ1-1, with D perhaps matching TRBD1 (5 bases). Germline loops: CDR1 MNHNS, CDR2 SASEGT. CDR3 length: 13 amino acids. V gave up 9 bases and J gave up 8 bases, with 19 bases separating them. CDR3 DNA: TGTGCCAGTTCGGACATTGTTAGGGGAGAAGCTTTCTTT. Protein product: CASSDIVRGEAFF.

This rearrangement joins TRBV7-9 to TRBJ1-2, with 9 bases identical to TRBD1. The V gene end was trimmed by 3 bases and the J gene end by 1 base; junction bases not matched to a gene: 6. CDR1 and CDR2 from the germline V gene are SEHNR and FQNEAQ (reference sequence). This CDR3 is 16 amino acids long. For the CDR3, the DNA is TGTGCCAGCAGCTTCGGACAGGGGTTGGGTAACTATGGCTACACCTTC. Translated: CASSFGQGLGNYGYTF.

This rearrangement joins TRBV9 to TRBJ2-1, with 7 bases aligning to TRBD2. This CDR3 has 15 amino acids. Germline CDR1 and CDR2: SGDLS and YYNGEE. V shed 3 bases, J shed 1 base, and the junction held 4 bases outside the gene matches. CDR3 DNA sequence: TGTGCCAGCAGCGAGAGCGGGAATTCCTACAATGAGCAGTTCTTC. Protein product: CASSESGNSYNEQFF. The variable domain in full, with the rest retrieved from reference TRBV9 and TRBJ2-1, is DSGVTQTPKHLITATGQRVTLRCSPRSGDLSVYWYQQSLDQGLQFLIQYYNGEERAKGNILERFSAQQFPDLHSELNLSSLELGDSALYFCASSESGNSYNEQFFGPGTRLTVL.

The V gene is TRBV19, the J gene TRBJ1-5; weak D call: TRBD1 (6 bases). This CDR3 comprises 15 residues. The V and J ends lost 7 bases and 4 bases respectively, with 17 bases between them. The germline V gene has CDR1 LNHDA and CDR2 SQIVND (reference sequence). DNA for the CDR3: TGTGCCAGTAAACTACAACAGGGAGGGAATCAGCCCCAGCATTTT. Its translation: CASKLQQGGNQPQHF.

CDR3 nucleotide sequence: TGTGCCACCAGCAGAGCATATGGGCTGATGAACACTGAAGCTTTCTTT. Translated, it gives CATSRAYGLMNTEAFF. The chain carries TRBV15 and TRBJ1-1; unclear D gene. The length of the CDR3 is 16 residues. CDR1 is LNHNV, CDR2 YYDKDF, per germline (reference sequence). V was trimmed by 1 base and J by 0 bases, leaving 12 bases between them.

The V call is TRBV5-1, the J call TRBJ2-1; TRBD1 agrees at 8 bases. V lost 0 bases and J lost 7; bases outside the gene matches: 3. The CDR3 sequence is 14 residues long. CDR1 is SGHRS, CDR2 YFSETQ, per germline. The DNA for the CDR3 is TGCGCCAGCAGCTTGGGACAGGGGTGGAATGAGCAGTTCTTC. Its translation: CASSLGQGWNEQFF.

The chain is built from TRBV5-6 and TRBJ2-7; TRBD1 matches at 7 bases. Germline loops: CDR1 SGHDT, CDR2 YYEEEE. With V trimmed by 2 bases and J by 5 bases, 7 bases remained unmatched. CDR3 length equals 14 residues. This chain's CDR3 is CASSFTGTVDEQYF. Written as DNA, the CDR3 is TGTGCCAGCAGCTTCACCGGGACAGTTGACGAGCAGTACTTC.

The chain uses TRBV5-4 and TRBJ1-2, with D maybe TRBD1 (5 bases). Germline CDR1 reads SGHNT; CDR2 reads YYREEE (reference sequence). The V end lost 4 bases, the J end lost 2 bases, and 18 bases lay between the germline ends. The CDR3 covers 16 residues. CDR3 DNA: TGTGCCAGCAGCGCAGGAGACGGAGGGGCGAACTATGGCTACACCTTC. This codes for CASSAGDGGANYGYTF.

The chain has TRBV7-9 and TRBJ2-7; D possibly corresponds to TRBD1 (6 bases). Germline values: CDR1 SEHNR, CDR2 FQNEAQ (reference sequence). The CDR3 has 14 residues. V lost 3 bases and J lost 3, with 12 bases in between. The CDR3 DNA is TGTGCCAGCAGCTTGATCAGGGGCGACTACGAGCAGTACTTC. Protein product: CASSLIRGDYEQYF.

This sequence joins TRBV6-5 and TRBJ2-1, with 7 bases matching TRBD2. The germline V gene has CDR1 MNHEY and CDR2 SVGAGI. V lost 2 bases, J lost 10 bases, and 11 bases stayed unmatched. CDR3 size: 15 residues. This CDR3 is CASSYGGSQREEQFF. The CDR3 nucleotides read TGTGCCAGCAGTTACGGCGGGAGCCAAAGGGAGGAGCAGTTCTTC.

DNA of the CDR3: TGTGCCAGCTCACCTTATACCACGGGACAGGGGAACACTGAAGCTTTCTTT. Translation gives CASSPYTTGQGNTEAFF. J is TRBJ1-1 and V is TRBV18; 9 bases agree with TRBD1. V lost 3 bases and J lost 1; bases outside the gene matches: 9. Looked up from germline, CDR1 is KGHSH and CDR2 is LQKENI. The CDR3 covers 17 residues.

The gene calls are TRBV28 and TRBJ2-4; tentative D call: TRBD1 (7 bases). CDR3 length: 16 amino acids. V dropped 2 bases and J dropped 6 bases, with 17 bases sitting between them. Germline CDR1 MDHEN, CDR2 SYDVKM. The CDR3 coding sequence is TGTGCCAGCAGTTTAGCAGGCAGGGGGGATAGAAACATTCAGTACTTC. It specifies CASSLAGRGDRNIQYF. The variable domain in full, with the rest retrieved from reference TRBV28 and TRBJ2-4, is DVKVTQSSRYLVKRTGEKVFLECVQDMDHENMFWYRQDPGLGLRLIYFSYDVKMKEKGDIPEGYSVSREKKERFSLILESASTNQTSMYLCASSLAGRGDRNIQYFGAGTRLSVL.

This chain uses TRBV9 with TRBJ2-7; 8 bases fit TRBD2. V was pared by 0 bases and J by 3 bases, with 5 bases of the junction left unmatched. CDR3 length: 15 residues. CDR1 SGDLS and CDR2 YYNGEE come from the germline V gene. As DNA, the CDR3 is TGTGCCAGCAGCGTAGAAGCGGGAGCAGACTACGAGCAGTACTTC. The encoded protein is CASSVEAGADYEQYF.